The 13 T cell receptor beta chains below were found in one sample sequenced in a study of somatic mutations in cytotoxic T cells in rheumatoid arthritis (dated by TCRdb to between 2016 and 2019). Libraries came from the immunoSEQ multiplex PCR assay. TCRdb retrieved this table from immuneACCESS and kept in-frame rearrangements only. Not all clones are present; in checked studies, unresolved V genes account for under half, and no reason is known for the remainder. Counted in this sample were under 15,000 clones; 74% of them appeared once. About 10% of the sample is in the top ten clones. The specimen was CD8+ T cells sorted from blood. The receptors shown here come from a man in his sixties or seventies in good health.

This clone is medium-sized (0.01 to 0.1%) in the sample. Here the CDR3 DNA reads TGTGCCAGCGGCCAGAGCTATGGCTACACCTTC. Its protein is CASGQSYGYTF. This sequence joins TRBV7-9 and TRBJ1-2; no firm D call. Germline CDR1 and CDR2: SEHNR and FQNEAQ (reference sequence). V was shortened by 8 bases and J by 4 bases, with 8 bases between the two germline ends. This CDR3 region has 11 residues.

CDR3 DNA sequence: TGTGCCAGCAGTTACCAGGACGAGGGTAGAGACTACGAGCAGTACTTC. This sequence encodes CASSYQDEGRDYEQYF. The chain joins TRBV6-6 to TRBJ2-7, with TRBD2 as a possible D gene (5 bases). V dropped 2 bases and J dropped 3 bases, with 17 bases sitting between them. Germline CDR1 and CDR2: MNHNY and SVGAGI (reference sequence). The CDR3 runs to 16 residues.

The chain carries TRBV2 and TRBJ2-3; TRBD1 matches 7 bases. In germline, CDR1 is SNHLY, CDR2 FYNNEI. With V trimmed by 6 bases and J by 5 bases, 8 bases remained unmatched. There are 14 residues in the CDR3. In nucleotides, the CDR3 is TGTGCCAGCAGCCGAAGGGGGCCTTTAGATACGCAGTATTTT. This translates into CASSRRGPLDTQYF.

The chain joins TRBV6-1 to TRBJ2-7; TRBD1 agrees at 9 bases. Germline CDR1 and CDR2: MNHNS and SASEGT. V shed 10 bases and J 5 bases; nucleotides not matched to a gene: 6. CDR3 length: 12 amino acids. The CDR3 sequence: CANGTGQNEQYF. In DNA, the CDR3 is TGTGCCAATGGGACAGGGCAAAACGAGCAGTACTTC.

The chain employs TRBV6-5 and TRBJ2-5; tentative D call: TRBD2 (5 bases). This CDR3 contains 13 residues. Germline loops: CDR1 MNHEY, CDR2 SVGAGI. Trimming cost V 6 bases and J 3 bases, with 11 bases left between them. The CDR3 coding sequence is TGTGCCAGCAGGAAGATGGGAGAAGAGACCCAGTACTTC. Translating gives CASRKMGEETQYF.

The chain has TRBV5-1 and TRBJ1-1, with D perhaps matching TRBD1 (6 bases). V lost 0 bases and J lost 0, with 12 bases in between. CDR1 and CDR2 (germline): SGHRS, YFSETQ. The CDR3 is 16 residues long. DNA of the CDR3: TGCGCCAGCAGCTTGGGCGGACAGTTCTTGAACACTGAAGCTTTCTTT. Translation gives CASSLGGQFLNTEAFF.

This chain links TRBV9 with TRBJ2-1; 10 bases fit TRBD2. Germline values: CDR1 SGDLS, CDR2 YYNGEE. The CDR3 has 15 amino acids. J lost 6 bases, V lost 2 bases, and 5 bases had no gene match. CDR3 in amino acids: CASSVSGGVTNEQFF. DNA of the CDR3: TGTGCCAGCAGCGTCAGCGGGGGGGTCACCAATGAGCAGTTCTTC.

This clone is medium-sized (0.01 to 0.1%) in the sample. The chain recombines TRBV19 with TRBJ1-2, with 7 bases identical to TRBD1. V was pared by 6 bases and J by 3 bases, with 7 bases of the junction left unmatched. Germline values: CDR1 LNHDA, CDR2 SQIVND (reference sequence). The CDR3 covers 14 residues. CDR3 DNA: TGTGCCAGTAGCAATACAGGGGCGGACTATGGCTACACCTTC. Translated, it gives CASSNTGADYGYTF.

This chain links TRBV5-1 with TRBJ2-7; no reliable D call. This CDR3 contains 13 residues. CDR1 and CDR2 from the germline V gene are SGHRS and YFSETQ. Trimming stripped 5 bases from V and 0 bases from J, with 9 bases between. The CDR3 is CASRVSSSYEQYF. Written as DNA, the CDR3 is TGCGCCAGCAGGGTATCGAGCTCCTACGAGCAGTACTTC. Full variable domain (outside the CDR3, taken from reference TRBV5-1 and TRBJ2-7): KAGVTQTPRYLIKTRGQQVTLSCSPISGHRSVSWYQQTPGQGLQFLFEYFSETQRNKGNFPGRFSGRQFSNSRSEMNVSTLELGDSALYLCASRVSSSYEQYFGPGTRLTVT.

The gene calls are TRBV11-2 and TRBJ2-7; 9 bases fit TRBD2. Germline V gene data show CDR1 as SGHAT and CDR2 as FQNNGV. V lost 2 bases to trimming and J lost 3 bases; unmatched junction nucleotides: 5. The CDR3 has 15 residues. The chain's CDR3 is CASSLNAGGVYEQYF. CDR3 DNA: TGTGCCAGCAGCTTAAATGCGGGGGGGGTCTACGAGCAGTACTTC.

The V gene is TRBV5-1, the J gene TRBJ1-1, with D perhaps TRBD1 (5 bases). The germline V and J ends were trimmed by 2 bases and 5 bases, with 16 bases remaining between them. The CDR3 loop spans 15 amino acids. Per the germline V gene, CDR1 is SGHRS and CDR2 is YFSETQ. The chain's CDR3 is CASSFHAGTGTEAFF. CDR3 DNA sequence: TGCGCCAGCAGCTTTCACGCAGGGACGGGAACTGAAGCTTTCTTT.

This rearrangement joins TRBV6-1 to TRBJ2-3; D remains unclear. Germline V gene data show CDR1 as MNHNS and CDR2 as SASEGT. This CDR3 spans 14 amino acids. V was shortened by 7 bases and J by 7 bases, with 18 bases between the two germline ends. The CDR3 loop reads CASTANPNANTQYF. As DNA, the CDR3 is TGTGCCAGCACAGCGAACCCTAATGCGAATACGCAGTATTTT.

The CDR3 DNA reads TGTGCCAGCAGCGTAGTAGCGGGGAGCACAGATACGCAGTATTTT. Its protein is CASSVVAGSTDTQYF. The V call is TRBV9, the J call TRBJ2-3; 8 nucleotides match TRBD2. Germline CDR1 SGDLS, CDR2 YYNGEE. The CDR3 is 15 residues long. V was clipped by 0 bases and J by 0 bases; unmatched bases: 0.